One and the same sample provided the 16 T cell receptor beta chains below, sequenced in a study of blood T cell repertoires in COVID-19. Assay: immunoSEQ multiplex PCR; the TCRdb copy retains only in-frame clones and omits some. The repertoire holds about 350,000 clones, approximately 90% seen once, with roughly 3.3% in the top ten. Sample: peripheral blood. The receptors stem from a woman in her late teens or twenties who had recovered from COVID-19.

V usage is TRBV29-1 and J usage is TRBJ1-1; D possibly corresponds to TRBD1 (6 bases). Germline V gives CDR1 SQVTM, CDR2 ANQGSEA. The CDR3 is 13 residues long. The V gene lost 6 bases and the J gene lost 0 bases, with 11 bases spanning the gap. CDR3 nucleotides: TGCAGCGTCGACAGGCCTATGAACACTGAAGCTTTCTTT. Its translation: CSVDRPMNTEAFF. The complete variable domain, with remaining parts taken from reference TRBV29-1 and TRBJ1-1, reads SAVISQKPSRDICQRGTSLTIQCQVDSQVTMMFWYRQQPGQSLTLIATANQGSEATYESGFVIDKFPISRPNLTFSTLTVSNMSPEDSSIYLCSVDRPMNTEAFFGQGTRLTVV.

The chain has TRBV30 and TRBJ1-2; D possibly corresponds to TRBD1 (5 bases). The CDR3 contains 13 residues. Deletions cut 2 bases from V and 11 bases from J, with 18 bases between. The germline CDR1 and CDR2 sequences are GTSNPN and SVGIG (reference sequence). CDR3 sequence (DNA): TGTGCCTGGAGTCTAGGGGTGGCGGGGGGTTACACCTTC. This gives the protein CAWSLGVAGGYTF.

V gene TRBV2 combines with J gene TRBJ2-1; 11 nucleotides agree with TRBD2. J lost 7 bases, V lost 0 bases, and 2 bases had no gene match. The CDR3 sequence is 15 residues long. Germline lookup yields CDR1 SNHLY and CDR2 FYNNEI. The CDR3 here is CASSEARTSGNEQFF. The CDR3 coding sequence is TGTGCCAGCAGTGAAGCCCGGACTAGCGGGAATGAGCAGTTCTTC.

The chain joins TRBV6-2 or TRBV6-3 to TRBJ2-7; 8 bases align to TRBD1. Trimming removed 5 bases from V and 3 bases from J; junction bases left unmatched: 6. Germline CDR1 reads MNHEY; CDR2 reads SVGEGT. This CDR3 has 14 residues. The CDR3 reads CASSPDRAFYEQYV. CDR3 in DNA: TGTGCCAGCAGTCCGGACAGGGCCTTCTACGAGCAGTACGTC.

The chain uses TRBV5-3 and TRBJ2-1; perhaps TRBD2 as D (5 bases). TRBV5-3 is an ORF for which the function is uncertain. CDR3 length: 16 amino acids. V was trimmed by 0 bases and J by 1 base, leaving 11 bases between them. The CDR3 DNA reads TGTGCCAGAAGCTTGGTACTCAGGAGGTCCTACAATGAGCAGTTCTTC. Its protein is CARSLVLRRSYNEQFF.

CDR3 coding DNA: TGTGCCAGCAGCCGACAGGGGCGGTCCTACGAGCAGTACGTC. Protein product: CASSRQGRSYEQYV. J is TRBJ2-7 and V is TRBV13; 8 bases map to TRBD1. There are 14 residues in the CDR3. Trimming removed 5 bases from V and 1 base from J; junction bases left unmatched: 4. The germline CDR1 and CDR2 sequences are PRHDT and FYEKMQ (reference sequence).

This sequence joins TRBV11-3 and TRBJ1-1; 7 nucleotides align to TRBD1. Germline V gene data show CDR1 as SGHNT and CDR2 as YENEEA. CDR3 length: 15 amino acids. Trimming took 6 bases from V and 6 from J; bases not matched to a gene: 13. CDR3 sequence (DNA): TGTGCCAGCAGAAGAGGGACAGCTCCAAACGCTGAAGCTTTCTTT. Translating gives CASRRGTAPNAEAFF.

V usage is TRBV7-2 and J usage is TRBJ1-2; tentative D call: TRBD1 (5 bases). V was clipped by 2 bases and J by 4 bases, with 14 bases between them. The CDR3 length is 15 residues. Per the germline V gene, CDR1 is SGHTA and CDR2 is FQGNSA. The CDR3 DNA reads as TGTGCCAGCAGCTTATACCCAGGGTTGTTCTATGGCTACACCTTC. Protein sequence: CASSLYPGLFYGYTF.

The V gene is TRBV10-2, the J gene TRBJ1-4, with a possible D match to TRBD1 (5 bases). CDR1 is WSHSY and CDR2 is SAAADI in the germline V gene. Deletions cut 5 bases from V and 5 bases from J, with 9 bases between. The CDR3 spans 13 residues. CDR3 sequence: CASSQGVNEKLFF. In nucleotides, the CDR3 is TGCGCCAGCAGTCAAGGGGTGAATGAAAAACTGTTTTTT.

CDR3 sequence: CASSRIAGSPNYGYTF. For the CDR3, the DNA is TGCGCCAGCAGCCGAATTGCAGGCTCCCCTAACTATGGCTACACCTTC. The chain is built from TRBV4-3 and TRBJ1-2; D is unclear. This CDR3 comprises 16 residues. Germline V gene lookup returns CDR1 LGHNA and CDR2 YSLEER. The germline V and J ends were trimmed by 4 bases and 0 bases, with 15 bases remaining between them.

This chain joins TRBV13 and TRBJ2-7, with 8 bases lining up with TRBD2. The CDR3 totals 14 residues. Trimming cost V 4 bases and J 0 bases; bases outside gene matches: 2. Germline lookup yields CDR1 PRHDT and CDR2 FYEKMQ (reference sequence). This chain's CDR3 is CASSYGRVSYEQYV. CDR3 in DNA: TGTGCCAGCAGCTACGGGAGGGTCTCCTACGAGCAGTACGTC.

This rearrangement joins TRBV19 to TRBJ1-2; the D is unclear. The CDR3 sequence is 15 residues long. Looked up from germline, CDR1 is LNHDA and CDR2 is SQIVND (reference sequence). The V end lost 3 bases, the J end lost 6 bases, and 17 bases lay between the germline ends. The CDR3 loop is CASSIPGSMADGYTF. CDR3 sequence (DNA): TGTGCCAGTAGTATTCCCGGGTCGATGGCTGATGGCTACACCTTC.

This chain joins TRBV19 and TRBJ2-4, with 10 bases identical to TRBD2. Trimming cost V 3 bases and J 6 bases; bases outside gene matches: 2. This CDR3 has 14 residues. Per germline, CDR1 LNHDA and CDR2 SQIVND (reference sequence). DNA of the CDR3: TGTGCCAGTAGTATTTCTAGCGGGAGAAACATTCAGTACTTC. It codes for CASSISSGRNIQYF.

The CDR3 sequence is CASSYRGQKETQYF. CDR3 DNA sequence: TGTGCCAGCAGTTACCGCGGACAGAAAGAGACCCAGTACTTC. The chain links TRBV6-2 or TRBV6-3 to TRBJ2-5; TRBD1 might be the D (6 bases). Germline lookup yields CDR1 MNHEY and CDR2 SVGEGT. The length of the CDR3 is 14 residues. V shed 2 bases and J shed 3 bases, with 10 bases lying between them.

V is TRBV21-1 and J is TRBJ2-6; TRBD1, the table's D call, was not compared with the DNA. TRBV21-1 is an annotated pseudogene. CDR3 length: 15 residues. The CDR3 reads CASSKVSSGANVLTF. The CDR3 coding sequence is TGTGCCAGCAGCAAAGTCAGCTCTGGGGCCAACGTCCTGACTTTC.

V usage is TRBV27 and J usage is TRBJ1-2, with TRBD1 matching 7 bases. V lost 5 bases and J lost 3; bases outside the gene matches: 6. This CDR3 has 14 amino acids. The germline V gene encodes CDR1 MNHEY and CDR2 SMNVEV (reference sequence). CDR3 amino acids: CASSPMTGYYGYTF. In DNA, the CDR3 is TGTGCCAGCAGTCCAATGACAGGGTACTATGGCTACACCTTC.